This TCR beta chain was recorded in a study of brain T cells in children with intractable seizures. Germline CDR1 is LNHNV and CDR2 is YYDKDF (reference sequence). V shed 5 bases and J shed 4 bases, with 14 bases lying between them. The CDR3 runs 14 residues. Profiled with immunoSEQ multiplex PCR; TCRdb holds only in-frame clones, not every one. The sample lists about 340,000 clones, about 94% occurring once. Study-wide results and caveats: Patients' HCMV serostatus was unknown; virus specificity rests on CDR3 similarity alone. Absence of clones before surgery may stem from lower sequencing depth.

Time point specified: blood from clinic visit 5 months post-surgery; TSC patient then seizure free. The sequenced cases were selected for having the highest brain T cell transcript signatures. Before surgery, patients took at least one anti-epileptic drug. Turning to this clone: Antigen unknown.

The clonotype was recovered from a boy in the first two years of life with tuberous sclerosis and intractable seizures. The source material was peripheral blood, sampled roughly 5 months after surgery. This chain joins TRBV15 and TRBJ2-5, with a weak D call TRBD2 (6 bases). The CDR3 loop reads CATSLWRAGETQYF. The CDR3 DNA reads TGTGCCACCAGCCTTTGGAGGGCCGGAGAGACCCAGTACTTC. The entire variable domain, with the rest obtained from reference TRBV15 and TRBJ2-5, is as follows: DAMVIQNPRYQVTQFGKPVTLSCSQTLNHNVMYWYQQKSSQAPKLLFHYYDKDFNNEADTPDNFQSRRPNTSFCFLDIRSPGLGDTAMYLCATSLWRAGETQYFGPGTRLLVL.